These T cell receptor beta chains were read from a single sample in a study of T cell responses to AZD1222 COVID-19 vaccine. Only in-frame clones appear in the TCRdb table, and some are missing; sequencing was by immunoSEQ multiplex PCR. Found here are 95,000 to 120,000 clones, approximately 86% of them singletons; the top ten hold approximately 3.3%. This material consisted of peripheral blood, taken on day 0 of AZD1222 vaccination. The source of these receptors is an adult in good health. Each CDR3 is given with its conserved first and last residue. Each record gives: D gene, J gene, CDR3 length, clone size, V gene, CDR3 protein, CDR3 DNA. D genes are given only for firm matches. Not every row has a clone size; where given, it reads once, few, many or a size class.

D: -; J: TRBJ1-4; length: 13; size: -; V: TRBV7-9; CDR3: CASSPTLREKLFF; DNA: TGTGCCAGCAGCCCGACCCTCCGGGAAAAACTGTTTTTT
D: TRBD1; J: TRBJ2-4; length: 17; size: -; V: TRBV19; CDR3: CASSTRIPGTGLNIQYF; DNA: TGTGCCAGTAGTACCCGCATTCCCGGGACAGGGCTCAACATTCAGTACTTC
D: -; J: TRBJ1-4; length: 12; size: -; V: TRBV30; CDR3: CAWSVLSGELFF; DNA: TGTGCCTGGAGTGTCCTCTCAGGGGAACTGTTTTTT
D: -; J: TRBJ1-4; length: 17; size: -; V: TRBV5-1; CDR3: CASSLGMSVWQSEKLFF; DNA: TGCGCCAGCAGCTTGGGCATGTCCGTCTGGCAAAGCGAAAAACTGTTTTTT
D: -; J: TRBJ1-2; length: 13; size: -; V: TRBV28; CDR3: CASTSQDNYGYTF; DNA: TGTGCCAGCACCTCACAGGATAACTATGGCTACACCTTC
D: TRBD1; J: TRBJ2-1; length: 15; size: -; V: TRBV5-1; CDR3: CASSLAGQAYNEQFF; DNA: TGCGCCAGCAGCCTCGCCGGACAGGCCTACAATGAGCAGTTCTTC
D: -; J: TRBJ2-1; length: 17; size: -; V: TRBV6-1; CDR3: CASSAKFGDVGGAEQFF; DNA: TGTGCCAGCAGTGCTAAGTTTGGGGACGTCGGAGGGGCTGAGCAGTTCTTC
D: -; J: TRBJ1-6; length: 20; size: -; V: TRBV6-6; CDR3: CASSPRTGRPRFDLNSPLHF; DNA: TGTGCCAGCAGTCCGCGGACCGGCAGGCCCAGGTTCGATCTTAATTCACCCCTCCACTTT
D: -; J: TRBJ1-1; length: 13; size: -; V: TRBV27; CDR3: CASSFNKDTEAFF; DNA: TGTGCCAGCAGTTTTAATAAGGACACTGAAGCTTTCTTT
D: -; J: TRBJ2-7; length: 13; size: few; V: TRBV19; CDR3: CASSITFSYEQYF; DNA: TGTGCCAGTAGTATAACCTTCTCCTACGAGCAGTACTTC
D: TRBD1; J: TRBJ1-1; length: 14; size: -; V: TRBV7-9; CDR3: CASSLPGGGTEAFF; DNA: TGTGCCAGCAGCCTGCCAGGGGGCGGGACTGAAGCTTTCTTT
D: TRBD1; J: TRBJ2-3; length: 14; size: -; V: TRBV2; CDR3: CASTRDRATDTQYF; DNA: TGTGCCAGCACTAGGGACAGGGCGACAGATACGCAGTATTTT
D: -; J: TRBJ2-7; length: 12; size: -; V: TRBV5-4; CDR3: CASSSEHYEQYF; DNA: TGTGCCAGCAGCTCAGAGCACTACGAGCAGTACTTC
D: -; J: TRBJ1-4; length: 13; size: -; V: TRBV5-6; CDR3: CASSTGRNEKLFF; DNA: TGTGCCAGCAGCACCGGCCGTAATGAAAAACTGTTTTTT
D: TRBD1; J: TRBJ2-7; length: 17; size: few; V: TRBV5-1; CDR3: CASSLARGGQGSYEQYF; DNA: TGCGCCAGCAGCTTGGCCCGGGGGGGACAGGGGAGCTACGAGCAGTACTTC
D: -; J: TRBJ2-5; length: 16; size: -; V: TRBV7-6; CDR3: CASSPLGGGPFETQYF; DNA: TGTGCCAGCAGCCCCCTTGGGGGGGGGCCTTTTGAGACCCAGTACTTC
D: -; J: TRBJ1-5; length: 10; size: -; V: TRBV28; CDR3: CASSFEPQHF; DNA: TGTGCCAGCAGTTTTGAACCCCAGCATTTT
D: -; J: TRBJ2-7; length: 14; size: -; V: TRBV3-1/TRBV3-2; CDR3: CASSPLGRIYEQYF; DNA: TGTGCCAGCTCACCCTTAGGACGGATCTACGAGCAGTACTTC
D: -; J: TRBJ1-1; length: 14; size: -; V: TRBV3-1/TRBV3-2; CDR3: CASSQDLGPTEAFF; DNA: TGTGCCAGCAGCCAAGATCTAGGACCCACTGAAGCTTTCTTT
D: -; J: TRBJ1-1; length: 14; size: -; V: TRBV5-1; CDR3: CASSLTAGNTEAFF; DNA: TGCGCCAGCAGCTTGACGGCGGGGAACACTGAAGCTTTCTTT
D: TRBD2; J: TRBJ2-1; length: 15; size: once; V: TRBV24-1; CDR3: CATSEQRGAGDEQFF; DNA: TGTGCCACCAGTGAGCAGCGGGGGGCCGGGGATGAGCAGTTCTTC
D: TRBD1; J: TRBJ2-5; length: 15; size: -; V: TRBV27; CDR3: CASSYRDRGRETQYF; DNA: TGTGCCAGCAGTTACCGGGACAGGGGTCGGGAGACCCAGTACTTC
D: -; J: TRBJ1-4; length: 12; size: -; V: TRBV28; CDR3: CASKQRNEKLFF; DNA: TGTGCCAGCAAACAGCGAAATGAAAAACTGTTTTTT
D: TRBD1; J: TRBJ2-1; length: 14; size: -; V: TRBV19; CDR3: CASSPGDRYNEQFF; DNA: TGTGCCAGTAGCCCCGGGGACAGATACAATGAGCAGTTCTTC
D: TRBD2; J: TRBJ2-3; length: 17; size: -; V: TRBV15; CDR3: CATSRDRLAARTDTQYF; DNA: TGTGCCACCAGCAGAGACCGCCTAGCGGCTCGCACAGATACGCAGTATTTT
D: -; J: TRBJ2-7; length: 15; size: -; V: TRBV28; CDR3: CASSGGLRSTYEQYF; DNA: TGTGCCAGCAGTGGGGGACTCCGATCAACCTACGAGCAGTACTTC
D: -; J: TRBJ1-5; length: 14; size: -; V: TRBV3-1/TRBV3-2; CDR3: CASSQVGGNQPQHF; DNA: TGTGCCAGCAGCCAAGTTGGTGGAAATCAGCCCCAGCATTTT
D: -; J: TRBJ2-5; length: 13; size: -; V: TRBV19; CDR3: CASSIQIQETQYF; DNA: TGTGCCAGTAGTATACAGATTCAAGAGACCCAGTACTTC
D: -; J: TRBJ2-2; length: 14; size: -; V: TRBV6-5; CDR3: CASKRVGNTGELFF; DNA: TGTGCCAGCAAACGAGTTGGGAACACCGGGGAGCTGTTTTTT
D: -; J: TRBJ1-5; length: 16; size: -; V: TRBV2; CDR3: CASSERPSGGNQPQHF; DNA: TGTGCCAGCAGTGAACGCCCCTCGGGAGGCAATCAGCCCCAGCATTTT
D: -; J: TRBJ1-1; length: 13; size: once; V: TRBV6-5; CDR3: CASSPDWGTEAFF; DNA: TGTGCCAGCAGTCCGGATTGGGGCACTGAAGCTTTCTTT
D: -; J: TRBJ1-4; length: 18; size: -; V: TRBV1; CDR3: CTSSAHRARPRTDEKLFF; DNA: TGCACCAGCAGCGCACACCGTGCCAGACCTAGAACAGATGAAAAACTGTTTTTT
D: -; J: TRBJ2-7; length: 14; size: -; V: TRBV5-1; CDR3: CASSLAVGVSEQYF; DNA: TGCGCCAGCAGCTTGGCCGTGGGAGTGAGCGAGCAGTACTTC
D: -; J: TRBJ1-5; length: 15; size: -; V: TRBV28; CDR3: CASSLRGWSDQPQHF; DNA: TGTGCCAGCAGTTTAAGGGGGTGGTCGGATCAGCCCCAGCATTTT
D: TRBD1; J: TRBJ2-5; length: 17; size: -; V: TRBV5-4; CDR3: CASSRGGRGGSEETQYF; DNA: TGTGCCAGCAGCAGGGGTGGCCGAGGGGGCAGTGAGGAGACCCAGTACTTC
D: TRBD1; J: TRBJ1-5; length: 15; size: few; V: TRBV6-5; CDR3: CASSYLGQANQPQHF; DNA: TGTGCCAGCAGTTACTTAGGACAGGCCAATCAGCCCCAGCATTTT
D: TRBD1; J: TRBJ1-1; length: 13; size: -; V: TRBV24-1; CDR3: CATSEPGTAKAFF; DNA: TGTGCCACCAGTGAGCCTGGGACAGCAAAAGCTTTCTTT
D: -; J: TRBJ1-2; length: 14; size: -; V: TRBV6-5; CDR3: CASRQGRANYGYTF; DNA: TGTGCCAGCAGGCAGGGACGGGCTAACTATGGCTACACCTTC
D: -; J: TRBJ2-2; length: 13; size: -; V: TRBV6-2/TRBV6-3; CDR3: CASSYVGTGELFF; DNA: TGTGCCAGCAGTTACGTGGGCACCGGGGAGCTGTTTTTT
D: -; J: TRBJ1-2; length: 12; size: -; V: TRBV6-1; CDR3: CASSERNYGYTF; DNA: TGTGCCAGCAGTGAAAGAAACTATGGCTACACCTTC